The clone carrying this T cell receptor beta chain has ten or more counts. Its target is unknown. The length of the CDR3 is 12 residues. Trimming removed 8 bases at V and 7 bases at J, with 12 bases between. The germline CDR1 and CDR2 sequences are WSHSY and SAAADI. Single TCR cDNA molecules each had their own unique molecular identifier. From the 5' RACE reads, TCRdb called clonotypes with MiXCR, one entry per CDR3 protein. This table has more than 25,000 distinct CDR3 sequences, about 6.3% appearing once. These data are taken from a study of spatial heterogeneity in lung cancer. Study-level background: A unique TCR and UMI combination showed up more than ten times in raw reads, on average. Points from the study as a whole: The study found ubiquitous expanded tumor TCRs in blood more at resection than follow-up.

Time point meaning: blood at routine non-recurrence follow-up after resection. Unsorted samples of tumor, nontumor lung or frozen PBMC had their whole RNA sequenced. This rearrangement joins TRBV10-2 to TRBJ1-5, with TRBD1 as a possible D gene (5 bases). This TCR was sampled from a male donor with early-stage non-small cell lung cancer. The sequencing here drew on PBMCs, taken at follow-up. CDR3 sequence: CASGPGGQPQHF. The DNA of the CDR3 is TGCGCCAGCGGCCCGGGGGGACAGCCCCAGCATTTT.